Listed below are T cell receptor beta chains from one sample, sequenced in a study of blood T cell repertoires in COVID-19. Sequenced by immunoSEQ multiplex PCR; TCRdb stores in-frame clones only, minus some. The sample includes some 240,000 clones, nearly 90% of them seen just once. Specimen: peripheral blood. These receptors were obtained from a woman aged 55-69 years with COVID-19, enrolled during active disease. The CDR3 runs from the conserved cysteine through the conserved F or W. A D gene is named only where the DNA matches it firmly. The listing skips clone size in some rows; elsewhere it reads once, few, many or a size class.

>TRBV6-5|NA|NA|12|TRBJ1-1
CASKERGTEAFF
>TRBV4-3|TRBD2|NA|17|TRBJ2-2
CASSHGTSGGRGGELFF
>TRBV6-5|NA|NA|14|TRBJ1-4
CASSFRTPNEKLFF
>TRBV6-6|NA|NA|12|TRBJ2-3
CASSSGTDTQYF
>TRBV7-3|TRBD1|NA|17|TRBJ1-3
CASSVDRGRYGGNTIYF
>TRBV19|TRBD2|NA|17|TRBJ2-5
CASSITSGGSFQETQYF
>TRBV13|NA|NA|12|TRBJ2-1
CASSPGRNEQFF
>TRBV12-3/TRBV12-4|NA|NA|13|TRBJ1-1
CASEGGPGTEAFF
>TRBV19|TRBD2|NA|14|TRBJ2-5
CASSRRGGRETQYF
>TRBV7-2|NA|NA|15|TRBJ2-3
CASSWTGEFTDTQYF
>TRBV12-3/TRBV12-4|NA|NA|13|TRBJ1-5
CASSLAGDQPQHF
>TRBV18|NA|NA|13|TRBJ1-1
CASSPEAMIEAFF
>TRBV5-4|NA|NA|15|TRBJ1-1
CASSLTALSNTEAFF
>TRBV19|NA|NA|16|TRBJ2-6
CASSAYPGAGANVLTF
>TRBV6-2/TRBV6-3|TRBD1|once|14|TRBJ2-7
CASSYEAGGHEQYF